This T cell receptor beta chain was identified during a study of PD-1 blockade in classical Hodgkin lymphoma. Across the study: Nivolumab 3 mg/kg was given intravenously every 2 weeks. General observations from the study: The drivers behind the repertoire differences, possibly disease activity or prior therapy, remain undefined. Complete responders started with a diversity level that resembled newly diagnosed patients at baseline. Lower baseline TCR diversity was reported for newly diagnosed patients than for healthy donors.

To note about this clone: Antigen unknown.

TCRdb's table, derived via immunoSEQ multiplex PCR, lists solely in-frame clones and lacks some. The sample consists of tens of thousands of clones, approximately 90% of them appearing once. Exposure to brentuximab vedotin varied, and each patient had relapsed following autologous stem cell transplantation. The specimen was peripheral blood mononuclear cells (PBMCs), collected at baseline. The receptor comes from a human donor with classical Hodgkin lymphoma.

The CDR3, as DNA: TGTGCCAGCAGCTTGGGACAGCACACTGAAGCTTTCTTT. This translates into CASSLGQHTEAFF. The gene calls are TRBV5-6 and TRBJ1-1; perhaps TRBD1 as D (5 bases). The CDR3 totals 13 residues. Deletions cut 0 bases from V and 3 bases from J, with 6 bases between. Germline V lookup: CDR1 SGHDT, CDR2 YYEEEE.